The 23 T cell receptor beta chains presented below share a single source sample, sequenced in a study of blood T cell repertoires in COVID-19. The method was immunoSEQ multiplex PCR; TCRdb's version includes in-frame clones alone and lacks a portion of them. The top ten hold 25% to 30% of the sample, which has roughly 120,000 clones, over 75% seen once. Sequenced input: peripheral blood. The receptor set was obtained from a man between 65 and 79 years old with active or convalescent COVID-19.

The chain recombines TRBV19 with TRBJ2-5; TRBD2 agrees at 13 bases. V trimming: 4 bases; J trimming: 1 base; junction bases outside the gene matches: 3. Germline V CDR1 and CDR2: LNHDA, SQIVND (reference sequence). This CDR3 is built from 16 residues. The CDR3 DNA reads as TGTGCCAGTAGTAGGGGACTAGCGGGGCCCCAAGAGACCCAGTACTTC. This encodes CASSRGLAGPQETQYF.

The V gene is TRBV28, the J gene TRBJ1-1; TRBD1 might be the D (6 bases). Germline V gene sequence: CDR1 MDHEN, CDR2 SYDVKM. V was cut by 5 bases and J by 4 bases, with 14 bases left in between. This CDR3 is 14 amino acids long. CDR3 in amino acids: CASSSTGLGTEAFF. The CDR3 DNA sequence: TGTGCCAGCAGTAGTACAGGGCTGGGCACTGAAGCTTTCTTT.

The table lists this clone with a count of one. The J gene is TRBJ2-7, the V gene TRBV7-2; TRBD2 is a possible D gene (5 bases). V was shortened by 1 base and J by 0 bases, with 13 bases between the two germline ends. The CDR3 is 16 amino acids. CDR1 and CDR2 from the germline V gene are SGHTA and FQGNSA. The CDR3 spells CASSLVASQSSYEQYF. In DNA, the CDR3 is TGTGCCAGCAGCTTAGTGGCTAGCCAGAGCTCCTACGAGCAGTACTTC.

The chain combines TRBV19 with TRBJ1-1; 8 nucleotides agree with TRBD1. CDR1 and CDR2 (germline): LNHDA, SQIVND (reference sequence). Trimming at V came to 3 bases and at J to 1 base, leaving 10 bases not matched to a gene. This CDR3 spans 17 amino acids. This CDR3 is CASSIPTGEMGNTEAFF. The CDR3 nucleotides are TGTGCCAGTAGTATCCCGACAGGGGAGATGGGGAACACTGAAGCTTTCTTT.

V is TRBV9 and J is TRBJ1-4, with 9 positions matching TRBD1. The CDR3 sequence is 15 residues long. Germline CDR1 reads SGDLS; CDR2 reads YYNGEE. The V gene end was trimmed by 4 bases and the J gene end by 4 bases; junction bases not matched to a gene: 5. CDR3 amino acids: CASSRDREGNEKLFF. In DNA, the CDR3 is TGTGCCAGCAGCAGGGACAGGGAAGGTAATGAAAAACTGTTTTTT.

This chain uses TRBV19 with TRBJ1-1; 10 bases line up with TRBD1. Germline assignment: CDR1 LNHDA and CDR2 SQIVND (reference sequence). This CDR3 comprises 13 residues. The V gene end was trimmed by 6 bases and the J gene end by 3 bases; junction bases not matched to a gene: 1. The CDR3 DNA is TGTGCCAGTAGGGGACAGGGGTACACTGAAGCTTTCTTT. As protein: CASRGQGYTEAFF.

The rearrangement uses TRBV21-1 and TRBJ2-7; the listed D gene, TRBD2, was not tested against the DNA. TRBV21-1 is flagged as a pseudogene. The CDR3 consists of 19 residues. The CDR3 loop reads CASSKRGLAGPDSSYEQYF. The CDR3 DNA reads TGTGCCAGCAGCAAAAGGGGACTAGCGGGACCGGACAGCTCCTACGAGCAGTACTTC.

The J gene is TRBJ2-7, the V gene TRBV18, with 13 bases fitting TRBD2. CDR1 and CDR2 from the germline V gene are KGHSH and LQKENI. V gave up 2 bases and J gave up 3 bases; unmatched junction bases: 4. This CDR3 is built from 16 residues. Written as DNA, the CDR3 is TGTGCCAGCTCACCAGTACTAGCGGGAGGGCACTACGAGCAGTACTTC. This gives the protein CASSPVLAGGHYEQYF.

The CDR3 protein is CASSLMRTGTGLPSGANVLTF. Here the CDR3 DNA reads TGTGCCAGCTCGCTAATGAGGACCGGGACAGGGCTCCCCTCTGGGGCCAACGTCCTGACTTTC. The chain is built from TRBV18 and TRBJ2-6, with 9 bases matching TRBD1. This CDR3 region has 21 residues. The germline V gene encodes CDR1 KGHSH and CDR2 LQKENI. The trim removed 6 bases at V and 0 bases at J, leaving 18 bases unmatched.

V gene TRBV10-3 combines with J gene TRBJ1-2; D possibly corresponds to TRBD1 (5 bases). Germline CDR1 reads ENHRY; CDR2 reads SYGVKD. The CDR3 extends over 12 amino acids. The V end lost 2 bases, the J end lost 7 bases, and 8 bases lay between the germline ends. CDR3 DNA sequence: TGTGCCATCAGTGAGGTAGGGGCTGGCTACACCTTC. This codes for CAISEVGAGYTF.

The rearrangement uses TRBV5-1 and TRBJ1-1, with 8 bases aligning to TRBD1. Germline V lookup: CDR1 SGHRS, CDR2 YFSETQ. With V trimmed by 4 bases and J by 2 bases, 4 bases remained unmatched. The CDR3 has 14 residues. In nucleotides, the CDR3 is TGCGCCAGCAGCGAGACAGGGGATAACACTGAAGCTTTCTTT. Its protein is CASSETGDNTEAFF.

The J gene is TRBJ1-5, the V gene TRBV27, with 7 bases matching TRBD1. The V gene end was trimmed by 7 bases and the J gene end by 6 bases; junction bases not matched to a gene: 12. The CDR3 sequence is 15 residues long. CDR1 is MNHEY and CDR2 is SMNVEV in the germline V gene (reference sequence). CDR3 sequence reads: CASKPISGGSQPQHF. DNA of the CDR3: TGTGCCAGCAAACCTATTTCAGGGGGGAGTCAGCCCCAGCATTTT.

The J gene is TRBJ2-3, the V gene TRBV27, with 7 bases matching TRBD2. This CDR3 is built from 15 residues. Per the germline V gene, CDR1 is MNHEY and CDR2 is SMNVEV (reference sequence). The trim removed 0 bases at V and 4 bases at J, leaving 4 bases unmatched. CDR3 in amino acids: CASSLSGGSADTQYF. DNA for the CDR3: TGTGCCAGCAGTTTATCGGGCGGGAGTGCAGATACGCAGTATTTT.

The DNA of the CDR3 is TGTGCCAGTACCTTGGGGGCCACTAATGAAAAACTGTTTTTT. Translated: CASTLGATNEKLFF. The chain recombines TRBV19 with TRBJ1-4; possibly TRBD1 for D (6 bases). CDR1 and CDR2 (germline): LNHDA, SQIVND (reference sequence). Trimming took off 7 bases at V and 2 bases at J, with 11 bases between the two ends. The CDR3 extends over 14 amino acids. The variable domain in full, completed from reference TRBV19 and TRBJ1-4, reads DGGITQSPKYLFRKEGQNVTLSCEQNLNHDAMYWYRQDPGQGLRLIYYSQIVNDFQKGDIAEGYSVSREKKESFPLTVTSAQKNPTAFYLCASTLGATNEKLFFGSGTQLSVL.

CDR3 in DNA: TGCGCCAGCAGCCCCAGGGACGGGAGAACCGGGGAGCTGTTTTTT. This translates into CASSPRDGRTGELFF. The genes are TRBV5-1 and TRBJ2-2, with D tentatively TRBD2 (6 bases). This CDR3 has 15 amino acids. Deletions cut 4 bases from V and 5 bases from J, with 15 bases between. CDR1 and CDR2 (germline): SGHRS, YFSETQ.

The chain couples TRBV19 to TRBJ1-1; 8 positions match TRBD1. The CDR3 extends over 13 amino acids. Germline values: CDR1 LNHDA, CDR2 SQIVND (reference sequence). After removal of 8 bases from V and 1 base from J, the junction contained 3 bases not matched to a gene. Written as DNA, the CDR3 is TGTGCCAGTGACAGGGGCCAGAACACTGAAGCTTTCTTT. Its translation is CASDRGQNTEAFF.

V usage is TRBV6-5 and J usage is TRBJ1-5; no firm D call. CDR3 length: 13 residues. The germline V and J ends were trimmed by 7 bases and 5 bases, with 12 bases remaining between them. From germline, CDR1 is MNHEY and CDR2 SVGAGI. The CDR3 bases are TGTGCCAGCAACTCGAGGGTGGATCAGCCCCAGCATTTT. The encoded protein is CASNSRVDQPQHF.

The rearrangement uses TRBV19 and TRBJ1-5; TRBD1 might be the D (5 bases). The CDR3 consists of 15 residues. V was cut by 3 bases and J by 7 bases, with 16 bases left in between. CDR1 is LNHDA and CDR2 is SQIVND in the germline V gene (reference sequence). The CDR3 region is CASSMGLGGNQPQHF. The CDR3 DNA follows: TGTGCCAGTAGTATGGGCCTGGGGGGGAACCAGCCCCAGCATTTT.

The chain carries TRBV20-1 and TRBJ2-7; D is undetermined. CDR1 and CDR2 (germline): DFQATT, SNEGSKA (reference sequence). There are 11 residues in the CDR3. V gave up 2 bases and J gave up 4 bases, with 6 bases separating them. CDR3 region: CSARKEYEQYF. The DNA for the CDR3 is TGCAGTGCTAGAAAAGAGTACGAGCAGTACTTC.

CDR3 in amino acids: CASSTIRGDTQYF. The CDR3 DNA reads TGTGCCAGCAGCACGATCAGGGGAGATACGCAGTATTTT. V gene TRBV5-4 combines with J gene TRBJ2-3; a weak D match, TRBD1 (6 bases). Germline V CDR1 and CDR2: SGHNT, YYREEE (reference sequence). V was clipped by 4 bases and J by 5 bases, with 11 bases between them. The CDR3 runs to 13 residues. The full variable domain, its missing parts supplied by reference TRBV5-4 and TRBJ2-3, is ETGVTQSPTHLIKTRGQQVTLRCSSQSGHNTVSWYQQALGQGPQFIFQYYREEENGRGNFPPRFSGLQFPNYSSELNVNALELDDSALYLCASSTIRGDTQYFGPGTRLTVL.

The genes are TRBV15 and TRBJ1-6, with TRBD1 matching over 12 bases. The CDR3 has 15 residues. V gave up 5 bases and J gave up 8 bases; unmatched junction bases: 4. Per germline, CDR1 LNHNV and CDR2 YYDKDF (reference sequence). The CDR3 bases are TGTGCCACCAGCGGGGGGACAGGGGGCGATTCACCCCTCCACTTT. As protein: CATSGGTGGDSPLHF.

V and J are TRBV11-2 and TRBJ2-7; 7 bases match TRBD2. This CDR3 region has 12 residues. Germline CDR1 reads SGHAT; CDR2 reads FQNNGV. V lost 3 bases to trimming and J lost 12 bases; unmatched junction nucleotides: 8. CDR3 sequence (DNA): TGTGCCAGCAGCTTGCATCCGGGAGGTTGGTACTTC. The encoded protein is CASSLHPGGWYF.

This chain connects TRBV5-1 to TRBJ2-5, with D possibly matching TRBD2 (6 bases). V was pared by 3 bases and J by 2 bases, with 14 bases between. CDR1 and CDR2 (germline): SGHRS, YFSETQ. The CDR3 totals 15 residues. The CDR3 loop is CASSSRGSRQETQYF. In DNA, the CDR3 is TGCGCCAGCAGCTCACGGGGGAGCCGGCAAGAGACCCAGTACTTC. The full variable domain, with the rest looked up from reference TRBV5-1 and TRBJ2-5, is KAGVTQTPRYLIKTRGQQVTLSCSPISGHRSVSWYQQTPGQGLQFLFEYFSETQRNKGNFPGRFSGRQFSNSRSEMNVSTLELGDSALYLCASSSRGSRQETQYFGPGTRLLVL.